This T cell receptor (beta chain) was profiled in a study of T cell responses to AZD1222 COVID-19 vaccine. With respect to this clone: Its antigen is unknown. The same CDR3 arises from other DNA sequences in this sample as well.

This CDR3 contains 18 residues. V shed 0 bases and J 5 bases; nucleotides not matched to a gene: 9. Germline V lookup: CDR1 SGHTA, CDR2 FQGNSA. Produced via immunoSEQ multiplex PCR; TCRdb's table is partial and in-frame only. The data show about 99,000 clones, roughly 87% seen once. Whole-study findings and limits: Close to half of spike-specific TCRs reportedly recognize unmutated variant regions. Repertoires were obtained solely post-peak T cell response.

The chain links TRBV7-2 to TRBJ1-6, with 8 bases fitting TRBD1. The source was peripheral blood, collected on day 0 of AZD1222 vaccination. The TCR comes from an adult in good health. CDR3 nucleotide sequence: TGTGCCAGCAGCTTAGCCGGGACAGGTCAATTGAATAATTCACCCCTCCACTTT. Its protein is CASSLAGTGQLNNSPLHF.